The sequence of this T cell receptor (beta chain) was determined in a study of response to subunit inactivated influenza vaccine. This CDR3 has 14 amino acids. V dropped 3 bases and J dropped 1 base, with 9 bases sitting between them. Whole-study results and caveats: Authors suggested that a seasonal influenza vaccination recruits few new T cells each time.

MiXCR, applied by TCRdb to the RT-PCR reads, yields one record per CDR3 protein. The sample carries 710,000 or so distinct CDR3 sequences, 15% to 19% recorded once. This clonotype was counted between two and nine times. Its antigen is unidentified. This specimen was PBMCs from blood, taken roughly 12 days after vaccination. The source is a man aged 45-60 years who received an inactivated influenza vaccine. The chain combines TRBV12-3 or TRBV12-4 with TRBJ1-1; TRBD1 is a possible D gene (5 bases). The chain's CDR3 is CASSLPGPNTEAFF. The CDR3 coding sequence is TGTGCCAGCAGTTTGCCAGGGCCGAACACTGAAGCTTTCTTT.